This T cell receptor beta chain originates from a study of blood T cell repertoires in COVID-19. About the research overall: Samples came from the United States, Italy and Spain, spanning acute and convalescent COVID-19. In each case, the material was cDNA or gDNA derived from T cells, B-cell-depleted T cells, or PBMCs.

Per the authors' pipeline: Estimation of nucleated cell counts relied on the amplification of reference gene primers. The table came from immunoSEQ multiplex PCR; TCRdb's copy has only in-frame clones and leaves some out. Clone size and V and J calls were adopted from that table, with D and trimming inferred from the DNA. The sample holds about 130,000 clones; approximately 77% are singletons and the top ten take around 18%. The TCR was taken from a man at least 80 years old with acute or convalescent COVID-19. Sequencing was performed on peripheral blood.

The DNA of the CDR3 is TGTGCCAGCTACCTTCCCCAAGCGATGAGCAGTTCTAAGCAGTTCTTC. This sequence encodes CASYLPQAMSSSKQFF. The rearrangement links TRBV2 to TRBJ2-1; D uncertain. V lost 8 bases and J lost 11, with 28 bases in between. This CDR3 contains 16 residues. Germline V gene lookup returns CDR1 SNHLY and CDR2 FYNNEI.